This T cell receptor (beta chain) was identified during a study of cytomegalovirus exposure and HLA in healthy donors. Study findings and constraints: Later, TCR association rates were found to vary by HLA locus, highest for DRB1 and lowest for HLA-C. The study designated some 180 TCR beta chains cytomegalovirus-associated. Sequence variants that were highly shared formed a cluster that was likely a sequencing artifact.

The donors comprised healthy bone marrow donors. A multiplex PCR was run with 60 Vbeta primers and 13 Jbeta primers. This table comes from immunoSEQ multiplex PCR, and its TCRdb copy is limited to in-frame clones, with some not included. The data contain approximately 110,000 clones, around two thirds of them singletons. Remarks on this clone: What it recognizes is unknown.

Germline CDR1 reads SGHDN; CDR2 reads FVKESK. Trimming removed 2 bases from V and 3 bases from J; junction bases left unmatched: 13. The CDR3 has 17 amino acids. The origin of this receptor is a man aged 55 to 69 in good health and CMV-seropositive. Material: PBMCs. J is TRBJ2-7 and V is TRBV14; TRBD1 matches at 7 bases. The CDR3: CASSQSLLTGIFYEQYF. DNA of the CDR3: TGTGCCAGCAGCCAATCTCTGTTGACAGGGATCTTCTACGAGCAGTACTTC.